In this sample, the clone carrying this TCR beta chain turned up many times. Its antigen remains unknown. This CDR3 is built from 13 residues. V shed 6 bases, J shed 2 bases, and the junction held 2 bases outside the gene matches. Per the germline V gene, CDR1 is SQVTM and CDR2 is ANQGSEA. These data are taken from a study of early T cells in non-severe SARS-CoV-2 infection. At the level of the study: Alpha and beta chains were unpaired, from unsorted whole-blood bulk RNA. General study results and limits: The matching step, a VDJdb search, favored anti-spike CD8 responses and missed private and CD4 specificities.

Researchers tagged individual cDNA molecules with unique molecular identifiers. TCRdb analysed the 5' RACE reads with MiXCR anew, one entry per CDR3 protein. The data show roughly 58,000 distinct CDR3 sequences, approximately 10% seen once. The chain uses TRBV29-1 and TRBJ1-5, with 9 positions matching TRBD1. This TCR was sampled from an adult who was a healthcare worker with PCR-confirmed SARS-CoV-2 infection or an uninfected control (not recorded which). Sequenced sample: whole blood. In DNA form, the CDR3 reads TGCAGCGTACAGGGGGCTGGCAATCAGCCCCAGCATTTT. Encoded protein: CSVQGAGNQPQHF. The full variable domain, completed using reference TRBV29-1 and TRBJ1-5, is SAVISQKPSRDICQRGTSLTIQCQVDSQVTMMFWYRQQPGQSLTLIATANQGSEATYESGFVIDKFPISRPNLTFSTLTVSNMSPEDSSIYLCSVQGAGNQPQHFGDGTRLSIL.